The 18 T cell receptor beta chains reported below all come from one sample, sequenced in a study of blood T cell repertoires in COVID-19. Method: immunoSEQ multiplex PCR; TCRdb's copy keeps in-frame clones and lacks some. Of under 200,000 clones detected, 77% appear once; the ten largest clones hold roughly 2.8%. Sample: peripheral blood. The source of these receptors is a man aged 70-80 years with acute or convalescent COVID-19.

This chain connects TRBV7-9 to TRBJ1-6; 7 bases align to TRBD1. The V and J ends lost 1 base and 7 bases, in that order; junction bases with no gene match: 4. The germline CDR1 and CDR2 sequences are SEHNR and FQNEAQ (reference sequence). The CDR3 sequence is 15 residues long. This CDR3 reads CASSLDDRANSPLHF. CDR3 bases: TGTGCCAGCAGCTTAGACGACAGGGCAAATTCACCCCTCCACTTT.

The chain recombines TRBV27 with TRBJ1-1; D is perhaps TRBD1 (6 bases). Trimming removed 3 bases from V and 3 bases from J, with 17 bases in between. Per germline, CDR1 MNHEY and CDR2 SMNVEV (reference sequence). CDR3 length: 16 amino acids. The CDR3 reads CASSLGFGGAYTEAFF. For the CDR3, the DNA is TGTGCCAGCAGTTTGGGATTTGGGGGGGCTTACACTGAAGCTTTCTTT.

This chain links TRBV19 with TRBJ1-1, with no clear D. The V gene's germline CDR1 is LNHDA and CDR2 SQIVND (reference sequence). This CDR3 comprises 15 residues. Trimming stripped 9 bases from V and 1 base from J, with 18 bases between. The CDR3 region has the DNA TGTGCCAGCATAGGGCGAGGGCGTAGGAACACTGAAGCTTTCTTT. It yields the protein CASIGRGRRNTEAFF.

This chain connects TRBV7-9 to TRBJ2-3; 8 bases fit TRBD2. This CDR3 region has 15 residues. V shed 6 bases and J 0 bases; nucleotides not matched to a gene: 5. CDR1 is SEHNR and CDR2 is FQNEAQ in the germline V gene (reference sequence). The CDR3 sequence is CASRPGGVSTDTQYF. The CDR3 DNA follows: TGTGCCAGCAGACCCGGGGGGGTGAGCACAGATACGCAGTATTTT.

This chain joins TRBV11-2 and TRBJ1-1; D possibly corresponds to TRBD1 (5 bases). Germline loops: CDR1 SGHAT, CDR2 FQNNGV. V gave up 1 base and J gave up 1 base, with 7 bases separating them. The CDR3 contains 14 residues. The CDR3 spells CASSLGDRNTEAFF. CDR3 sequence (DNA): TGTGCCAGCAGCTTAGGTGACAGGAACACTGAAGCTTTCTTT.

The chain recombines TRBV3-1 (or the pseudogene TRBV3-2) with TRBJ1-2; maybe TRBD1 (6 bases). The CDR3 is made up of 16 amino acids. V was trimmed by 5 bases and J by 4 bases, leaving 20 bases between them. The germline gives CDR1 LGHDT, CDR2 YNNKEL (reference sequence). The CDR3 loop reads CASSDNPGHLPYGYTF. The CDR3 bases are TGTGCCAGCAGCGACAATCCGGGACACCTACCCTATGGCTACACCTTC.

The rearrangement joins TRBV21-1 to TRBJ2-7; the table's D call of TRBD1 was not tested on the DNA. TRBV21-1 is tagged as a pseudogene. The CDR3 spans 14 residues. The CDR3 is CASSKVRTSYEQYF. The CDR3 coding sequence is TGTGCCAGCAGCAAAGTCCGGACAAGCTACGAGCAGTACTTC.

V and J are TRBV15 and TRBJ2-1; TRBD2 is a possible D gene (6 bases). CDR3 length: 14 amino acids. Germline V gene lookup returns CDR1 LNHNV and CDR2 YYDKDF (reference sequence). V was pared by 8 bases and J by 4 bases, with 15 bases between. CDR3 sequence (DNA): TGTGCCACCTCGCGGGGCCCGGGGTACAATGAGCAGTTCTTC. This encodes CATSRGPGYNEQFF.

The V gene is TRBV15, the J gene TRBJ1-3; 7 bases line up with TRBD1. The CDR3 is made up of 16 amino acids. From germline, CDR1 is LNHNV and CDR2 YYDKDF (reference sequence). Trimming removed 3 bases from V and 4 bases from J; junction bases left unmatched: 9. The CDR3 reads CATSRAGGQKGNTIYF. The CDR3, as DNA: TGTGCCACCAGCAGGGCCGGGGGACAGAAAGGAAACACCATATATTTT.

This clone was seen a handful of times. CDR3 coding DNA: TGTGCCAGTAGTATAATAGCCGGGATAAACACCGGGGAGCTGTTTTTT. Translation: CASSIIAGINTGELFF. V is TRBV19 and J is TRBJ2-2; D is perhaps TRBD2 (5 bases). The CDR3 consists of 16 residues. CDR1 is LNHDA and CDR2 is SQIVND in the germline V gene (reference sequence). V was pared by 2 bases and J by 2 bases, with 12 bases between.

The chain recombines TRBV5-7 with TRBJ2-3, with D perhaps TRBD1 (6 bases). TRBV5-7 is flagged as an ORF with uncertain function. V shed 7 bases and J shed 1 base, with 10 bases lying between them. This CDR3 region has 13 residues. The CDR3 sequence: CASFYRGTDTQYF. CDR3 DNA sequence: TGTGCCAGCTTCTACAGGGGCACAGATACGCAGTATTTT.

This clone was picked up a small number of times. The V gene is TRBV7-9, the J gene TRBJ1-4, with no clear D. The CDR3 spans 12 residues. Germline values: CDR1 SEHNR, CDR2 FQNEAQ (reference sequence). Between the trimmed V and J ends, which lost 3 bases and 5 bases, there was a span of 4 bases. The CDR3 is CASSFKNEKLFF. Here the CDR3 DNA reads TGTGCCAGCAGCTTTAAAAATGAAAAACTGTTTTTT. The whole variable domain, remainder taken from reference TRBV7-9 and TRBJ1-4, is DTGVSQNPRHKITKRGQNVTFRCDPISEHNRLYWYRQTLGQGPEFLTYFQNEAQLEKSRLLSDRFSAERPKGSFSTLEIQRTEQGDSAMYLCASSFKNEKLFFGSGTQLSVL.

The chain links TRBV5-4 to TRBJ2-7; 7 nucleotides match TRBD1. After removal of 4 bases from V and 5 bases from J, the junction contained 12 bases not matched to a gene. Per the germline V gene, CDR1 is SGHNT and CDR2 is YYREEE (reference sequence). The CDR3 has 15 amino acids. The CDR3 loop reads CASSPNTDRDHEQYF. For the CDR3, the DNA is TGTGCCAGCAGCCCCAATACCGACAGGGACCACGAGCAGTACTTC.

CDR3: CASSPPPSQTGELFF. The CDR3 region has the DNA TGTGCCAGCTCACCACCCCCTAGCCAGACCGGGGAGCTGTTTTTT. V is TRBV18 and J is TRBJ2-2; possible D gene TRBD2, 5 bases. CDR1 and CDR2 from the germline V gene are KGHSH and LQKENI. The CDR3 spans 15 residues. V lost 0 bases and J lost 5, with 10 bases in between.

The chain joins TRBV29-1 to TRBJ1-1; 10 nucleotides agree with TRBD1. Trimming at V came to 7 bases and at J to 2 bases, leaving 4 bases not matched to a gene. The V gene's germline CDR1 is SQVTM and CDR2 ANQGSEA. CDR3 length: 13 amino acids. CDR3 coding DNA: TGCAGCGCCTGGGACAGGGGAAACACTGAAGCTTTCTTT. Translated: CSAWDRGNTEAFF.

The genes are TRBV11-2 and TRBJ1-3; D is uncertain. The CDR3 extends over 13 amino acids. Germline V gene data show CDR1 as SGHAT and CDR2 as FQNNGV. Between the trimmed V and J ends, which lost 3 bases and 4 bases, there was a span of 7 bases. The CDR3 nucleotides are TGTGCCAGCAGCTTGAGCGGGGGAAACACCATATATTTT. Translated: CASSLSGGNTIYF. The full variable domain, rest sourced from reference TRBV11-2 and TRBJ1-3, is EAGVAQSPRYKIIEKRQSVAFWCNPISGHATLYWYQQILGQGPKLLIQFQNNGVVDDSQLPKDRFSAERLKGVDSTLKIQPAKLEDSAVYLCASSLSGGNTIYFGEGSWLTVV.

The rearrangement joins TRBV2 to TRBJ2-7; 7 nucleotides agree with TRBD2. Unmatched junction bases numbered 3, after V lost 4 bases and J lost 3 bases. Germline-derived CDR1 and CDR2 are SNHLY and FYNNEI. This CDR3 has 13 amino acids. CDR3 region: CASSAGLGYEQYF. The CDR3 DNA reads TGTGCCAGCAGTGCAGGACTAGGCTACGAGCAGTACTTC.

The chain couples TRBV6-5 to TRBJ1-1, with 7 bases lining up with TRBD1. V trimming: 0 bases; J trimming: 11 bases; junction bases outside the gene matches: 15. The CDR3 has 16 residues. Germline lookup yields CDR1 MNHEY and CDR2 SVGAGI. Here the CDR3 reads CASSYSSQGGTMRAFF. The CDR3 DNA sequence: TGTGCCAGCAGTTACTCCTCTCAGGGGGGCACTATGCGGGCTTTCTTT.